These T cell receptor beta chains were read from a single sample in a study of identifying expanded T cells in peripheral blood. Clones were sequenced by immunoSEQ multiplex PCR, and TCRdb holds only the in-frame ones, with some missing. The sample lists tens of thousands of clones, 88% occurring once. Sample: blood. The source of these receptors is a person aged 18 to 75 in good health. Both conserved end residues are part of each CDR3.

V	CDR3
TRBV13	CASSLIDGDSYEQYF
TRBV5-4	CASSLFDRAGGYTF
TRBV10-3	CAISGDRDSGNTIYF
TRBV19	CASSPGLAFSTDTQYF
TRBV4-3	CASSWSGTGELFF
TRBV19	CASNGASGIWRSYNEQFF
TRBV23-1	CASSSGVQEGYTF
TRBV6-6	CASSRPTGIQETQYF
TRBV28	CASSRWTGTDTQYF
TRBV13	CASSFPGQGITGELFF